In this sample, the clone carrying this T cell receptor (beta chain) turned up once. The antigen remains unidentified. It was with a sample-barcoded 5' primer and a J-beta primer mix that a second PCR of about 6 to 12 cycles was run. The template-switch adaptor, which had 12 random nucleotides, put a tag on each cDNA molecule. TCRdb used MiXCR to reprocess the 5' RACE reads, holding one entry per CDR3 protein. The data show 1.5 million to 2 million distinct CDR3 sequences, around 42% seen once. The data stem from a study of blood T cells in healthy people across ages. Study observations and caveats: Naive and antigen-experienced cells could not be conclusively compared, given unsorted PBMCs.

This CDR3 comprises 17 residues. Per germline, CDR1 LGHNT and CDR2 FRNRAP. V trimming: 3 bases; J trimming: 4 bases; junction bases outside the gene matches: 11. The V and J genes are TRBV12-5 and TRBJ2-2, with 7 nucleotides matching TRBD1. This receptor was obtained from a human donor in good health. Specimen: blood. Here the CDR3 DNA reads TGTGCTAGTGGTTTCATCCTTCCGGGACAGTTCACCGGGGAGCTGTTTTTT. Its translation is CASGFILPGQFTGELFF.